These T cell receptor beta chains were read from a single sample in a study of tumor T cells in aggressive B-cell lymphoma. Measured with immunoSEQ multiplex PCR; TCRdb has only the in-frame clones, and not every one. The sample lists 7,000 to 8,000 clones; approximately 80% were seen once. What was sequenced was tumor tissue. The receptors originated from an adult with diffuse large B cell lymphoma. CDR3s leave out the opening cysteine and the closing phenylalanine or tryptophan. Rows give clone size only sometimes, using once, few, many, or a class for an expanded clone.

j_call: TRBJ1-4; v_call: TRBV18; clone_size: NA; cdr3_aa: ASSPLAGGQGKLF
j_call: TRBJ1-1; v_call: TRBV18; clone_size: NA; cdr3_aa: ASSYLNTEAF
j_call: TRBJ2-1; v_call: TRBV29-1; clone_size: NA; cdr3_aa: SVAGTSENEQF
j_call: TRBJ1-5; v_call: TRBV11-2; clone_size: NA; cdr3_aa: ASSQKGVGNQPQH
j_call: TRBJ1-2; v_call: TRBV5-6; clone_size: NA; cdr3_aa: ASSQGGFRGYT
j_call: TRBJ2-3; v_call: TRBV7-9; clone_size: once; cdr3_aa: ASSVGTSGSRDTQY
j_call: TRBJ1-2; v_call: TRBV7-9; clone_size: once; cdr3_aa: ASSLEGTGGGYT
j_call: TRBJ1-2; v_call: TRBV7-3; clone_size: NA; cdr3_aa: ASSLTGGESVGYT
j_call: TRBJ2-7; v_call: TRBV15; clone_size: NA; cdr3_aa: ATSSSGHEQY
j_call: TRBJ2-7; v_call: TRBV9; clone_size: NA; cdr3_aa: ASSTTPNYEQY
j_call: TRBJ1-5; v_call: TRBV27; clone_size: NA; cdr3_aa: ASSLYRVAQPQH
j_call: TRBJ2-5; v_call: TRBV7-2; clone_size: NA; cdr3_aa: ASSLGLAVQETQY
j_call: TRBJ2-1; v_call: TRBV7-9; clone_size: NA; cdr3_aa: ASRDRGHNEQF
j_call: TRBJ1-6; v_call: TRBV7-9; clone_size: NA; cdr3_aa: ASSLETTPLH
j_call: TRBJ2-1; v_call: TRBV11-2; clone_size: NA; cdr3_aa: ASSLGTSGNNEQF
j_call: TRBJ1-2; v_call: TRBV10-3; clone_size: NA; cdr3_aa: AISESSFGRDGYT
j_call: TRBJ2-3; v_call: TRBV19; clone_size: NA; cdr3_aa: ASSIEGRGSTDTQY
j_call: TRBJ2-7; v_call: TRBV9; clone_size: NA; cdr3_aa: ASSVSSEGATCEQY
j_call: TRBJ2-3; v_call: TRBV28; clone_size: NA; cdr3_aa: ASTEGGADTQY
j_call: TRBJ1-1; v_call: TRBV11-2; clone_size: NA; cdr3_aa: ASSPRTDAF
j_call: TRBJ2-5; v_call: TRBV27; clone_size: NA; cdr3_aa: ASSSTSGRETQY
j_call: TRBJ2-7; v_call: TRBV4-2; clone_size: NA; cdr3_aa: ASSPPGTGAYEQY
j_call: TRBJ2-3; v_call: TRBV13; clone_size: once; cdr3_aa: ASSLRLAGTDTQY
j_call: TRBJ2-7; v_call: TRBV6-1; clone_size: NA; cdr3_aa: ASSEGTGWSEQY
j_call: TRBJ2-3; v_call: TRBV5-1; clone_size: NA; cdr3_aa: ASSLDRLAVTDTQY
j_call: TRBJ2-7; v_call: TRBV4-1; clone_size: few; cdr3_aa: ASSQSRVYEQY
j_call: TRBJ2-3; v_call: TRBV27; clone_size: NA; cdr3_aa: ASSRPVSGGPGDTQY
j_call: TRBJ2-3; v_call: TRBV27; clone_size: NA; cdr3_aa: ASSLSRTAYLGTDTQY